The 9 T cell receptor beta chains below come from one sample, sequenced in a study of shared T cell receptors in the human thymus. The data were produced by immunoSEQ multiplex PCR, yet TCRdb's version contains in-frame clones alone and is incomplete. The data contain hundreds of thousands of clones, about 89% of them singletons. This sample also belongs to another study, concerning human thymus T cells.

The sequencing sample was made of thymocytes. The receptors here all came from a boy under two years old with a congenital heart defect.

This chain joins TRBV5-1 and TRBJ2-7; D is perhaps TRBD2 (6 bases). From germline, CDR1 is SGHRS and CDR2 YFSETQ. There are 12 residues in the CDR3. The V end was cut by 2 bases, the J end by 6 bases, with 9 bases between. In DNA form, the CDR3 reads TGCGCCAGCAGCTTTGGAGGGGTCGAGCAGTACTTC. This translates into CASSFGGVEQYF.

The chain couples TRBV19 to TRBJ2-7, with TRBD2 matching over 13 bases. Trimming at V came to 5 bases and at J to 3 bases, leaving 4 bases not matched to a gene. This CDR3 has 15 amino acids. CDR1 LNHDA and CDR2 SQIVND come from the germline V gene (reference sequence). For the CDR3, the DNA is TGTGCCAGTAGTTCGCGGACTAGCGGGGGCTACGAGCAGTACTTC. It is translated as CASSSRTSGGYEQYF.

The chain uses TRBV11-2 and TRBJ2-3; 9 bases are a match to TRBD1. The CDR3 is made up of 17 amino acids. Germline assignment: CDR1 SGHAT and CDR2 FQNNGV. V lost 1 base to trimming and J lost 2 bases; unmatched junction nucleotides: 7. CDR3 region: CASSLAYRTGVTDTQYF. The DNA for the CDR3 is TGTGCCAGCAGCTTAGCATACAGGACAGGGGTCACAGATACGCAGTATTTT.

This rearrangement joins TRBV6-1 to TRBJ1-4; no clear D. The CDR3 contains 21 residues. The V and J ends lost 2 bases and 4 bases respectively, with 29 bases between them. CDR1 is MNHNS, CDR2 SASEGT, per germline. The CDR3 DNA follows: TGTGCCAGCAGTGAAAGCCCCGAAAGCTACACTCGTTCCGGACTTAATGAAAAACTGTTTTTT. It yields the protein CASSESPESYTRSGLNEKLFF.

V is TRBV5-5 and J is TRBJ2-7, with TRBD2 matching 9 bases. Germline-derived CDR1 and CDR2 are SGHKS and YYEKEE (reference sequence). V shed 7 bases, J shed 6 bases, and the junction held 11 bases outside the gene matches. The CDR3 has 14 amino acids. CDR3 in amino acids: CASEASGNSGEQYF. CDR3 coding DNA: TGTGCCAGCGAGGCTAGCGGGAATTCGGGCGAGCAGTACTTC.

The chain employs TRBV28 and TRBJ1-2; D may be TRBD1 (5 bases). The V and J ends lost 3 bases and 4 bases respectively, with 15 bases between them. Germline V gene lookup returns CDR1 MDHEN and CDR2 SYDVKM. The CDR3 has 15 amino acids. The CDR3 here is CASSFRGTLAYGYTF. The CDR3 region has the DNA TGTGCCAGCAGTTTCCGGGGGACCCTCGCCTATGGCTACACCTTC.

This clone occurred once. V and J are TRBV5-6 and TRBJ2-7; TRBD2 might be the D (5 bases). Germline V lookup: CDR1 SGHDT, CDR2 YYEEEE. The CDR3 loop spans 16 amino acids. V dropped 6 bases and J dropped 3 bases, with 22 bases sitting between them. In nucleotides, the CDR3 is TGTGCCAGCACCTCGGGGTTCTGGGAGAAGGACTACGAGCAGTACTTC. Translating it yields CASTSGFWEKDYEQYF.

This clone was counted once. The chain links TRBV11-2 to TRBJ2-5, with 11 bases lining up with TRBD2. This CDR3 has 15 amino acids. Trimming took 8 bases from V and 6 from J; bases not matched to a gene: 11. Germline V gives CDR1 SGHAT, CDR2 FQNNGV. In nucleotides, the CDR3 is TGTGCCAGCGGACCACTAGCGGGGGTAGGGCAGACCCAGTACTTC. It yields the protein CASGPLAGVGQTQYF.

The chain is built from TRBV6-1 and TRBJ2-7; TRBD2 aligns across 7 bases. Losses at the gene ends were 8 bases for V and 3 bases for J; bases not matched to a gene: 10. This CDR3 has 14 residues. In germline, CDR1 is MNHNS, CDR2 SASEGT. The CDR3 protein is CASQWTRGNYEQYF. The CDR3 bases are TGTGCCAGCCAGTGGACTAGGGGTAACTACGAGCAGTACTTC.